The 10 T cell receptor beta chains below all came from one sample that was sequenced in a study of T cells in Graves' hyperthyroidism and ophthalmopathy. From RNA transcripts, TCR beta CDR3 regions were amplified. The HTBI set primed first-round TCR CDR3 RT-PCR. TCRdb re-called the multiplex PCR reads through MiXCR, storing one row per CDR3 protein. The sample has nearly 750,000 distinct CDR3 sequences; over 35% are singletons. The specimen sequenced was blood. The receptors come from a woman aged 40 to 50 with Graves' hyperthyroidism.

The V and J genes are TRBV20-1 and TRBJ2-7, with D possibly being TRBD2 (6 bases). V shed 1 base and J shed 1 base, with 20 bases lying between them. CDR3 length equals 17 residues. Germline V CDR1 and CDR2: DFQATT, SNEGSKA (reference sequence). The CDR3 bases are TGCAGTGCTAGAGCTGAACGGCGGGGCAGTTGGTCCTACGAGCAGTACTTC. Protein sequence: CSARAERRGSWSYEQYF.

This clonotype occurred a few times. As DNA, the CDR3 is TGCGCCAGCAGCCAAGCCCTGACTAGCGGGAAAGAGACCCAGTACTTC. Protein product: CASSQALTSGKETQYF. This chain links TRBV4-1 with TRBJ2-5; 11 bases map to TRBD2. Germline V gene sequence: CDR1 MGHRA, CDR2 YSYEKL. J was trimmed by 3 bases and V by 1 base; bases with no gene match: 4. The CDR3 consists of 16 residues.

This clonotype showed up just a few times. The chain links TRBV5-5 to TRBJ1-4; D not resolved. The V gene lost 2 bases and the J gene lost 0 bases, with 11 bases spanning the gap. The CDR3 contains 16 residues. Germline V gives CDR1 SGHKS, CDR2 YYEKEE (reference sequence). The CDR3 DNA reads TGTGCCAGCAGCTTAGATCCAGGCGCAACTAATGAAAAACTGTTTTTT. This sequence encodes CASSLDPGATNEKLFF.

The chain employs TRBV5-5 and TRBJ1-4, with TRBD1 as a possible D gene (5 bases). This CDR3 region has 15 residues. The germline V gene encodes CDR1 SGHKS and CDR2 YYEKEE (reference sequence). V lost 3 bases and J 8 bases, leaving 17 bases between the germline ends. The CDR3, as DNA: TGTGCCAGCAGCTCTCTGGGGCAGGGAGAAGAAAAACTGTTTTTT. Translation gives CASSSLGQGEEKLFF.

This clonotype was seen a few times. In DNA, the CDR3 is TGCAGTGCCCGTGACGCCGGAGGCACTGAAGCTTTCTTT. This translates into CSARDAGGTEAFF. The chain joins TRBV20-1 to TRBJ1-1, with no clear D. The V gene's germline CDR1 is DFQATT and CDR2 SNEGSKA (reference sequence). The CDR3 length is 13 residues. V lost 6 bases, J lost 4 bases, and 15 bases lay in between.

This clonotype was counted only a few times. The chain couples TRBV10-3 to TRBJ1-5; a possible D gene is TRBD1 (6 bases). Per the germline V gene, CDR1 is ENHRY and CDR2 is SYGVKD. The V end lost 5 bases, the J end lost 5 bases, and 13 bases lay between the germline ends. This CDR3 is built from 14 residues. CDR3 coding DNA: TGTGCCATCAGTAGAACAGGGAGGGATCAGCCCCAGCATTTT. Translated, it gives CAISRTGRDQPQHF.

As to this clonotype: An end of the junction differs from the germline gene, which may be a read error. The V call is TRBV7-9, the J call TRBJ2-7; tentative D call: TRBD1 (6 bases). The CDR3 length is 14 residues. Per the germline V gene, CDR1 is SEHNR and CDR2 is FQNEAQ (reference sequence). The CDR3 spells CTSSSSRDIYEQYF. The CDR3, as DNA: TGTACCAGCAGCTCAAGCCGGGACATCTACGAGCAGTACTTC.

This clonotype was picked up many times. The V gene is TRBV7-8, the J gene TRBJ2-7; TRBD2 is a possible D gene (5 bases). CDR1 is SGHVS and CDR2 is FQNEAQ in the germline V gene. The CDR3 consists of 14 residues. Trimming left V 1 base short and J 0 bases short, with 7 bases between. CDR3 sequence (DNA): TGTGCCAGCAGCTTAGTTCGGGGCTCCTACGAGCAGTACTTC. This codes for CASSLVRGSYEQYF.

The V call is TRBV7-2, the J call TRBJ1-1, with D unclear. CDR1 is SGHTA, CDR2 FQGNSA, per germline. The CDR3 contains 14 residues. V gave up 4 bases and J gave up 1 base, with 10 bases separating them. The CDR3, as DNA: TGTGCCAGCAGCTCGCCTAGAGGGAACACTGAAGCTTTCTTT. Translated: CASSSPRGNTEAFF.

The CDR3 sequence: CASSLQAGQGNYEQYF. The CDR3 nucleotides are TGTGCCAGCAGCTTACAGGCGGGACAGGGGAATTACGAGCAGTACTTC. V gene TRBV11-2 combines with J gene TRBJ2-7, with 10 bases that match TRBD1. The length of the CDR3 is 16 residues. Germline V gene lookup returns CDR1 SGHAT and CDR2 FQNNGV. With 2 bases clipped from V and 4 bases from J, the junction kept 8 bases outside the gene matches.